The present T cell receptor beta chain was sequenced within a study of blood T cells in healthy people across ages. It was with a sample-barcoded 5' primer and a J-beta primer mix that a second PCR of about 6 to 11 cycles was run. TCRdb reprocessed the 5' RACE reads with MiXCR, giving one entry per CDR3 protein. The sample consists of hundreds of thousands of distinct CDR3 sequences, around 30% of them appearing once. Germline V gene sequence: CDR1 KGHSH, CDR2 LQKENI. The CDR3 length is 13 residues. J gave up 6 bases and V 4 bases, and 4 bases lay outside the gene matches. The chain carries TRBV18 and TRBJ1-1; TRBD1 matches 8 bases. The sequence was collected from a woman in her sixties or seventies in good health. Sequences were obtained from blood. The CDR3 loop is CASSQQGGAEAFF. CDR3 nucleotides: TGTGCCAGCTCACAACAGGGGGGGGCTGAAGCTTTCTTT.